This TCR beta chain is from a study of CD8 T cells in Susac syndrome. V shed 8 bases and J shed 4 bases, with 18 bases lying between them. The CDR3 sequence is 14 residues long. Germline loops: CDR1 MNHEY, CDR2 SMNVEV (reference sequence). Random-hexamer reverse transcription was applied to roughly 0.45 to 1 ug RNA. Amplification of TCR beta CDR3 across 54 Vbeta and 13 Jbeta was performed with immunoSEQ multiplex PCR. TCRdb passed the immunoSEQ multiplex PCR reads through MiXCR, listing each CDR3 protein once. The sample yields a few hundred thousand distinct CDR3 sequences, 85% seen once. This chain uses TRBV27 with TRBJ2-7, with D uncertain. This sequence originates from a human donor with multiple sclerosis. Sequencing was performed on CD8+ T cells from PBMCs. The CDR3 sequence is CASPNDRRIYEQYF. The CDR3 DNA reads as TGTGCCAGCCCCAATGACCGACGGATATACGAGCAGTACTTC.